This T cell receptor (beta chain) was identified in a study of vaccination and CD4 T cells after COVID-19. Once obtained from cultured CD4+ T cells, the DNA was sequenced using the Oncomine TCR Beta short-read assay. TCRdb reprocessed the PCR reads with MiXCR, giving one entry per CDR3 protein. The sample carries 15,000 to 20,000 distinct CDR3 sequences, nearly 60% recorded once. CDR1 and CDR2 from the germline V gene are DFQATT and SNEGSKA (reference sequence). The CDR3 spans 12 residues. This clonotype has just one count. As yet, its antigen is unknown. This sample's treatment: roughly ten-day PBMC culture with coronavirus spike peptide pools or control peptides (ViraFEST assay).

The receptor's source is a human donor who had recovered from COVID-19. Sequencing was performed on CD4+ T cells from blood, cultured in vitro, taken before SARS-CoV-2 vaccination. V and J are TRBV20-1 and TRBJ2-1, with 10 bases lining up with TRBD2. CDR3 sequence reads: CGGVAGGNEQFF. CDR3 DNA: TGCGGGGGGGTAGCGGGAGGAAATGAGCAGTTCTTC.